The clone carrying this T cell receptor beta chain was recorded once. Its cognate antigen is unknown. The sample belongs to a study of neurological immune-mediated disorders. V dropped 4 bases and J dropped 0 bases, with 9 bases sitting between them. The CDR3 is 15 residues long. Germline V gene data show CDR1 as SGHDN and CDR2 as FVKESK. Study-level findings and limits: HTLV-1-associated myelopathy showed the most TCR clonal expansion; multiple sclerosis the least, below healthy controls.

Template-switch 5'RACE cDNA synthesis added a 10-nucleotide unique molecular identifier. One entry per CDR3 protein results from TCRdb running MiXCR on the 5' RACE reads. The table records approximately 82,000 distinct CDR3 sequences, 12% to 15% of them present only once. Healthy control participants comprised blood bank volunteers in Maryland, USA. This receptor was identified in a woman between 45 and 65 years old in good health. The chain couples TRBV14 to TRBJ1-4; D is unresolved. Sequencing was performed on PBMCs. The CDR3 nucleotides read TGTGCCAGCAGCCGCCCAGACACAACTAATGAAAAACTGTTTTTT. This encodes CASSRPDTTNEKLFF. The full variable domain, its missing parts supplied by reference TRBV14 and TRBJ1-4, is EAGVTQFPSHSVIEKGQTVTLRCDPISGHDNLYWYRRVMGKEIKFLLHFVKESKQDESGMPNNRFLAERTGGTYSTLKVQPAELEDSGVYFCASSRPDTTNEKLFFGSGTQLSVL.